These T cell receptor beta chains were read from a single sample in a study of blood T cells in healthy people across ages. TCRdb used MiXCR to reprocess the 5' RACE reads, holding one entry per CDR3 protein. The data show about 670,000 distinct CDR3 sequences, 52% seen once. The sequencing sample was made of blood. All receptors derive from a woman of 80 years or more in good health. The CDR3 runs from the conserved cysteine through the conserved F or W. A D gene is named only where the DNA matches it firmly. The listing skips clone size in some rows; elsewhere it reads once, few, many or a size class.

>TRBJ1-6|many|-|TRBV12-3/TRBV12-4
CASSTLNSPLHF
TGTGCCAGCAGTACCCTTAATTCACCCCTCCACTTT
>TRBJ2-5|once|-|TRBV2
CASRDEKFQETQYF
TGTGCCAGCAGGGACGAGAAATTCCAAGAGACCCAGTACTTC
>TRBJ1-5|many|-|TRBV7-9
CASSLAGGQPQHF
TGTGCCAGCAGCTTAGCGGGGGGCCAGCCCCAGCATTTT
>TRBJ2-1|-|TRBD1|TRBV5-1
CASSPTGQTYNEQFF
TGCGCCAGCAGCCCCACGGGACAGACCTACAATGAGCAGTTCTTC
>TRBJ2-1|many|TRBD2|TRBV28
CASSSAVGSGSTSYNEQFF
TGTGCCAGCAGTTCCGCCGTGGGTAGCGGGAGCACCTCCTACAATGAGCAGTTCTTC
>TRBJ2-1|many|-|TRBV5-1
CASTTGLLYNEQFF
TGCGCCAGCACAACAGGGCTCCTCTACAATGAGCAGTTCTTC
>TRBJ2-1|many|-|TRBV7-2
CASSSPAGEQFF
TGTGCCAGCAGTTCCCCCGCGGGTGAGCAGTTCTTC
>TRBJ2-3|-|-|TRBV27
CASRPIPAGDTQYF
TGTGCCAGCAGGCCAATCCCCGCCGGAGATACGCAGTATTTT
>TRBJ2-1|few|-|TRBV29-1
CSVGGTAYNEQFF
TGCAGCGTTGGCGGGACAGCGTACAATGAGCAGTTCTTC
>TRBJ2-5|many|TRBD2|TRBV29-1
CSVDTAGVGETQYF
TGCAGCGTTGATACGGCGGGAGTAGGGGAGACCCAGTACTTC
>TRBJ1-3|few|-|TRBV5-1
CASSLEGGFSGNTIYF
TGCGCCAGCAGCTTGGAGGGCGGTTTCTCTGGAAACACCATATATTTT
>TRBJ2-5|-|-|TRBV29-1
CSVVQGSETQYF
TGCAGCGTTGTTCAGGGATCGGAGACCCAGTACTTC
>TRBJ1-1|-|-|TRBV5-1
CASSLGPRTAMNTEAFF
TGCGCCAGCAGCTTGGGGCCACGGACGGCTATGAACACTGAAGCTTTCTTT
>TRBJ1-5|-|-|TRBV28
CASSPGGGWNQPQHF
TGTGCCAGCAGCCCCGGGGGGGGCTGGAATCAGCCCCAGCATTTT
>TRBJ2-2|-|-|TRBV7-3
CASSFGRPNTGELFF
TGTGCCAGCAGCTTTGGGCGGCCGAACACCGGGGAGCTGTTTTTT
>TRBJ1-5|few|-|TRBV12-3/TRBV12-4
CASSGRDIFSNQPQHF
TGTGCCAGCAGTGGGAGGGACATTTTTAGCAATCAGCCCCAGCATTTT
>TRBJ2-1|many|TRBD2|TRBV2
CASDSQRGNNEQFF
TGTGCCAGCGATAGTCAGCGGGGGAACAATGAGCAGTTCTTC
>TRBJ2-3|-|TRBD2|TRBV5-1
CASSSGTSGRASVHTQYF
TGCGCCAGCAGCTCCGGGACTAGCGGGAGGGCCTCGGTTCATACGCAGTATTTT
>TRBJ2-1|many|TRBD2|TRBV5-1
CASSLAYSGGLEFF
TGCGCCAGCAGCTTGGCGTATAGCGGGGGGCTAGAGTTCTTC
>TRBJ2-5|once|TRBD2|TRBV20-1
CSARAPGLAGVETQYF
TGCAGTGCTAGAGCCCCCGGACTAGCGGGAGTAGAGACCCAGTACTTC
>TRBJ1-6|-|-|TRBV27
CASSLRGTLGNIKNSPLHF
TGTGCCAGCAGTTTACGGGGGACCCTTGGAAACATAAAGAATTCACCCCTCCACTTT
>TRBJ2-7|-|TRBD1|TRBV20-1
CSAREGTGGGQYF
TGCAGTGCTAGAGAAGGGACAGGGGGCGGGCAGTACTTC
>TRBJ1-2|-|-|TRBV6-5
CASSYANRNYGYTF
TGTGCCAGCAGTTACGCGAACAGGAACTATGGCTACACCTTC
>TRBJ2-7|many|TRBD2|TRBV5-1
CASSLEPSGSSYEQYF
TGCGCCAGCAGCTTGGAACCTAGCGGGAGCTCCTACGAGCAGTACTTC
>TRBJ2-3|few|-|TRBV28
CASSSPATGSLDTQYF
TGTGCCAGCAGTTCCCCCGCCACGGGATCTTTAGATACGCAGTATTTT
>TRBJ1-1|-|-|TRBV5-1
CASSLGLGSEAFF
TGCGCCAGCAGCTTAGGGCTGGGGTCTGAAGCTTTCTTT
>TRBJ2-2|few|-|TRBV7-9
CASNRVDGELFF
TGTGCCAGCAACAGGGTTGACGGGGAGCTGTTTTTT
>TRBJ2-7|-|-|TRBV18
CASSSLNYEQYF
TGTGCCAGCTCATCCCTAAATTACGAGCAGTACTTC
>TRBJ1-2|-|-|TRBV4-1
CASSQVKGSYGYTF
TGCGCCAGCAGCCAAGTAAAGGGTTCCTATGGCTACACCTTC
>TRBJ2-3|many|TRBD2|TRBV20-1
CSAPELAGGADTQYF
TGCAGTGCCCCAGAACTAGCGGGGGGGGCAGATACGCAGTATTTT
>TRBJ2-7|many|TRBD1|TRBV6-2/TRBV6-3
CASSYSTGAGYEQYF
TGTGCCAGCAGTTACTCGACAGGGGCGGGCTACGAGCAGTACTTC
>TRBJ2-3|-|TRBD2|TRBV12-3/TRBV12-4
CASSRTSGSGTDTQYF
TGTGCCAGCAGCCGAACTAGCGGGAGCGGCACAGATACGCAGTATTTT
>TRBJ2-1|-|-|TRBV4-2
CASSQDGKGPSNNEQFF
TGTGCCAGCAGCCAAGATGGTAAGGGCCCCAGCAACAATGAGCAGTTCTTC
>TRBJ2-2|few|-|TRBV28
CASSHQGGLANTGELFF
TGTGCCAGCAGTCATCAGGGGGGGTTAGCGAACACCGGGGAGCTGTTTTTT
>TRBJ2-2|once|TRBD1|TRBV10-3
CAITLGQGERTGEPFF
TGTGCCATCACTTTGGGACAGGGAGAGCGGACCGGGGAGCCGTTTTTT
>TRBJ2-2|few|TRBD2|TRBV5-1
CASSVGAGAGELFF
TGCGCCAGCAGCGTTGGAGCGGGAGCCGGGGAGCTGTTTTTT
>TRBJ2-5|-|-|TRBV5-1
CASSYQGTQYF
TGCGCCAGCAGCTACCAAGGGACCCAGTACTTC
>TRBJ2-1|once|-|TRBV9
CASSGVTYNEQFF
TGTGCCAGCAGCGGGGTGACATACAATGAGCAGTTCTTC
>TRBJ1-1|few|-|TRBV12-3/TRBV12-4
CASSFGLQGLTEAFF
TGTGCCAGCAGTTTTGGTCTACAGGGCTTGACTGAAGCTTTCTTT
>TRBJ2-5|-|-|TRBV5-1
CASRTSLNQETQYF
TGCGCCAGCAGGACCTCGTTGAACCAAGAGACCCAGTACTTC
>TRBJ2-7|many|TRBD1|TRBV6-6
CASSYADRAYEQYF
TGTGCCAGCAGTTACGCAGACAGGGCCTACGAGCAGTACTTC
>TRBJ2-3|-|TRBD2|TRBV3-1
CASSQDRLAGYTQYF
TGTGCCAGCAGCCAAGATCGTCTAGCGGGGTATACGCAGTATTTT
>TRBJ2-7|many|TRBD2|TRBV10-3
CAISEGTSGFYEQYF
TGTGCCATCAGTGAGGGGACTAGCGGATTCTACGAGCAGTACTTC
>TRBJ2-7|-|TRBD2|TRBV28
CASRSPGLAGGEQYF
TGTGCCAGCAGGTCGCCGGGACTAGCGGGAGGCGAGCAGTACTTC
>TRBJ2-1|many|-|TRBV4-1
CASSQGPLGPREQFF
TGCGCCAGCAGCCAAGGCCCACTCGGTCCCAGAGAGCAGTTCTTC
>TRBJ2-7|many|-|TRBV5-5
CASSLGGTATYEQYF
TGTGCCAGCAGCTTAGGCGGGACAGCGACCTACGAGCAGTACTTC
>TRBJ2-7|few|-|TRBV2
CASSEGWDTSYEQYF
TGTGCCAGCAGTGAGGGCTGGGACACCTCCTACGAGCAGTACTTC
>TRBJ2-1|-|TRBD1|TRBV24-1
CATSDLHLRDRGYNEQFF
TGTGCCACCAGTGATTTGCATCTCCGGGACAGGGGCTACAATGAGCAGTTCTTC
>TRBJ2-7|-|-|TRBV6-5
CASSRLGMPYEQYF
TGTGCCAGCAGCCGACTAGGAATGCCCTACGAGCAGTACTTC
>TRBJ1-5|few|-|TRBV12-3/TRBV12-4
CASRRDLAQPQHF
TGTGCCAGCAGACGGGACCTGGCCCAGCCCCAGCATTTT
>TRBJ2-7|many|TRBD2|TRBV2
CASKVERERSYEQYF
TGTGCCAGCAAGGTCGAGCGGGAGAGATCTTACGAGCAGTACTTC
>TRBJ1-2|many|-|TRBV3-1
CASSQEAGHGYTF
TGTGCCAGCAGCCAAGAGGCCGGACATGGCTACACCTTC
>TRBJ2-5|-|-|TRBV7-9
CASSLQGGGNEQYF
TGTGCCAGCAGCTTACAGGGAGGAGGGAATGAGCAGTACTTC
>TRBJ1-2|-|-|TRBV20-1
CSADSFYGYTF
TGCAGTGCCGACAGCTTCTATGGCTACACCTTC
>TRBJ1-1|few|TRBD1|TRBV6-6
CASSWAGGSEAFF
TGTGCCAGCAGTTGGGCAGGGGGCTCTGAAGCTTTCTTT
>TRBJ1-2|once|TRBD1|TRBV12-3/TRBV12-4
CASSLASGGRKDGYTF
TGTGCCAGCAGCTTAGCGTCAGGGGGTCGTAAGGATGGCTACACCTTC
>TRBJ2-1|-|-|TRBV7-9
CASSESRQGRPYNEQFF
TGTGCCAGCAGCGAAAGCCGCCAGGGAAGGCCCTACAATGAGCAGTTCTTC
>TRBJ1-2|-|TRBD1|TRBV6-1
CASSAVRGTVGYTF
TGTGCCAGCAGTGCCGTCAGGGGGACAGTCGGCTACACCTTC
>TRBJ2-7|-|-|TRBV29-1
CSVEESYANSYEQYF
TGCAGCGTTGAAGAGTCATACGCCAATTCCTACGAGCAGTACTTC